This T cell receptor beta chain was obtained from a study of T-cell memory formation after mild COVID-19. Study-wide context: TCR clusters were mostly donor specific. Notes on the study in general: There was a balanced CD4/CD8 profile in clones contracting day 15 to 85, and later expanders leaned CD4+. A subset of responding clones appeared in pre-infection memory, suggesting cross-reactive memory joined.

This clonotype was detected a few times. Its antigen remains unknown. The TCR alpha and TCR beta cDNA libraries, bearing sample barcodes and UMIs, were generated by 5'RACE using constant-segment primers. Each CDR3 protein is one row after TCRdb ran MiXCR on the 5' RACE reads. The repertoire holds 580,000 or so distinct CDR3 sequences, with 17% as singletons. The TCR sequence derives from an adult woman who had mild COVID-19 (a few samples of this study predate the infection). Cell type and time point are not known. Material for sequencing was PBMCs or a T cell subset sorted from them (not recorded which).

The CDR3 here is CASSPRGGAGETQYF. The CDR3, as DNA: TGTGCCAGCTCACCAAGAGGGGGCGCAGGGGAGACCCAGTACTTC. The rearrangement links TRBV18 to TRBJ2-5; 7 bases agree with TRBD1. Trimming took 2 bases from V and 5 from J; bases not matched to a gene: 8. This CDR3 comprises 15 residues. From germline, CDR1 is KGHSH and CDR2 LQKENI. Full variable domain (rest looked up from reference TRBV18 and TRBJ2-5): NAGVMQNPRHLVRRRGQEARLRCSPMKGHSHVYWYRQLPEEGLKFMVYLQKENIIDESGMPKERFSAEFPKEGPSILRIQQVVRGDSAAYFCASSPRGGAGETQYFGPGTRLLVL.